This TCR beta chain was found in a study of blood T cell repertoires in COVID-19. This clone was seen once. The CDR3 runs 16 residues. Trimming removed 2 bases from V and 9 bases from J; junction bases left unmatched: 11. CDR1 is MDHEN, CDR2 SYDVKM, per germline. Sequenced by immunoSEQ multiplex PCR; TCRdb stores in-frame clones only, minus some. The sample records about 130,000 clones, about 80% being singletons. This rearrangement joins TRBV28 to TRBJ2-7; 12 positions match TRBD2. The sample consisted of peripheral blood. The clonotype was recovered from a man aged 35 to 55 with active or convalescent COVID-19. DNA for the CDR3: TGTGCCAGCAGTTTAGAGTATACTAGCGGGGGGCGAGGGCAGTACTTC. This translates into CASSLEYTSGGRGQYF.